Listed below are T cell receptor beta chains from one sample, sequenced in a study of tumor and adjacent non-tumor tissue in lung cancer. TCRdb analysed the multiplex PCR reads with MiXCR anew, one entry per CDR3 protein. The table records over 100,000 distinct CDR3 sequences, roughly 75% of them present only once. The sample consisted of lung tumor tissue. Every receptor here comes from a woman in her fifties or sixties with non-small cell lung cancer. Each CDR3 is given with its conserved first and last residue. A D gene is named only where the DNA matches it firmly. Some rows mark clone size as missing; the rest say once, few, many or name a class of expanded clone.

CASSIYPGDEETQYF,TGTGCCAGTAGTATATACCCAGGGGACGAGGAGACCCAGTACTTC,TRBV19,.,TRBJ2-5,.
CSAGGGHADNEQFF,TGCAGCGCGGGGGGGGGACACGCCGACAATGAGCAGTTCTTC,TRBV20-1,once,TRBJ2-1,TRBD2
CASASLRGGRAYEQYF,TGTGCCAGCGCGTCCCTTCGGGGGGGTCGCGCCTACGAGCAGTACTTC,TRBV28,many,TRBJ2-7,TRBD2
CASILTDTQNF,TGTGCCAGCATCTTAACAGATACTCAGAATTTT,TRBV11-2,.,TRBJ2-3,.
CAGSFFGLANNEQFF,TGTGCAGGCAGTTTTTTTGGCCTAGCGAACAATGAGCAGTTCTTC,TRBV28,.,TRBJ2-1,.
CASSLMGGPDTEAFF,TGCGCCAGCAGCTTGATGGGGGGACCTGACACTGAAGCTTTCTTT,TRBV5-1,few,TRBJ1-1,.
CASNKRGVRETQYF,TGTGCCAGCAACAAGCGGGGGGTGCGAGAGACCCAGTACTTC,TRBV11-2,.,TRBJ2-5,TRBD2
CVSSLGRDRVLYEQYF,TGTGTCAGCAGCTTAGGACGGGACCGGGTCCTCTATGAGCAGTACTTC,TRBV11-3,few,TRBJ2-7,.
CSAGGLAGGELCF,TGTAGTGCTGGAGGACTAGCGGGCGGGGAGCTGTGTTTT,TRBV20-1,once,TRBJ2-2,TRBD2
CASSRRGVHTGELFF,TGTGCCAGCAGCCGCCGCGGGGTACACACCGGGGAGCTGTTTTTC,TRBV11-2,.,TRBJ2-2,.
CASSQGGRIDKGGLNTEASF,TGTGCCAGCAGTCAAGGAGGGCGAATAGACAAGGGAGGGCTGAACACTGAAGCTTCCTTT,TRBV4-2,.,TRBJ1-1,.
CASSPASGGAKEQYF,TGTGCCAGCAGTCCCGCTAGCGGGGGAGCGAAGGAGCAGTACTTC,TRBV12-3/TRBV12-4,many,TRBJ2-7,TRBD2
CSVWDTNQETQYF,TGCAGTGTATGGGACACCAACCAAGAGACCCAGTATTTC,TRBV20-1,.,TRBJ2-5,.
CASSYDSRRSLLHF,TGTGCCAGCTCATACGATTCAAGGAGGTCACTCCTCCATTTT,TRBV18,once,TRBJ1-6,.
CAISPGARAGYTF,TGTGCCATTAGCCCTGGCGCCAGGGCCGGCTACACCTTC,TRBV4-2,.,TRBJ1-2,.
CVSSMTWYGQYF,TGTGTCAGCAGCATGACATGGTACGGACAGTACTTC,TRBV11-2,.,TRBJ2-7,.
CASGLGTRGTDTQYF,TGTGCCAGCGGCCTAGGGACAAGGGGAACAGATACGCAGTATTTT,TRBV11-2,.,TRBJ2-3,.
CASWVGSGEETQYF,TGTGCCAGCTGGGTCGGGAGTGGGGAAGAGACCCAGTACTTC,TRBV2,many,TRBJ2-5,.
CVSSQSPGLAGRIDTQYF,TGTGTCAGCAGCCAATCCCCGGGACTAGCGGGGAGGATAGATACGCAGTATTTT,TRBV14,.,TRBJ2-3,TRBD2
CASRGPGTDTQYF,TGTGCCAGCAGGGGTCCAGGGACAGATACGCAGTATTTT,TRBV6-6,many,TRBJ2-3,.
CARSPARLGGHTQYF,TGTGCCAGGAGCCCCGCCCGGCTGGGAGGTCATACGCAGTATTTT,TRBV11-3,.,TRBJ2-3,.
CASRPGYSNQPQHF,TGTGCCAGCAGACCGGGGTATAGCAATCAGCCCCAGCATTTT,TRBV28,.,TRBJ1-5,.
CSARFGEPGGGATNEKPLF,TGCAGTGCTAGATTTGGGGAGCCCGGGGGAGGCGCAACTAATGAAAAACCGTTATTT,TRBV20-1,.,TRBJ1-4,.
CARSPSGSSYNEQLF,TGTGCCAGAAGTCCTAGCGGGAGTTCCTACAATGAGCAGCTCTTC,TRBV6-2/TRBV6-3,.,TRBJ2-1,TRBD2
CRVERVTGANVLTF,TGCAGAGTTGAAAGAGTGACAGGGGCCAACGTCCTGACTTTC,TRBV29-1,.,TRBJ2-6,.
CSGEGGPGGTQYF,TGCAGTGGGGAGGGGGGCCCTGGAGGGACCCAGTACTTC,TRBV20-1,.,TRBJ2-5,.
CASSQKTAMNTETFF,TGCGCCAGCAGCCAGAAAACAGCTATGAACACAGAAACTTTCTTT,TRBV4-1,.,TRBJ1-1,.
CDSSRAGTDYGYTF,TGTGACAGCAGTAGGGCCGGGACAGACTATGGCTACACTTTC,TRBV6-5,.,TRBJ1-2,TRBD1
CASSEMSYPGELFF,TGTGCCAGCAGTGAAATGTCCTATCCCGGGGAGCTGTTTTTT,TRBV6-1,.,TRBJ2-2,.
CASSRTRSWGNTEAFF,TGTGCCAGCAGCCGTACAAGGTCTTGGGGGAACACTGAAGCTTTCTTT,TRBV11-2,.,TRBJ1-1,.
CANSLDSRTTGELFF,TGTGCCAACTCGCTCGATTCCAGGACTACCGGGGAGCTGTTTTTT,TRBV18,.,TRBJ2-2,.
CASSSSLSTEAFF,TGTGCCAGCAGCTCCTCATTGAGCACTGAGGCTTTCTTT,TRBV5-4,once,TRBJ1-1,.
CSAGLWRQVLDEQFF,TGCAGTGCTGGACTTTGGAGGCAGGTTCTAGATGAACAGTTCTTC,TRBV20-1,.,TRBJ2-1,.
CAISQDGRGEYTEAFF,TGCGCCATCAGCCAAGATGGGAGAGGGGAATACACTGAAGCTTTCTTT,TRBV4-3,.,TRBJ1-1,.
CSASRLAGTRANEQFF,TGCAGTGCTAGCAGACTAGCGGGCACCCGGGCAAATGAGCAGTTCTTC,TRBV20-1,many,TRBJ2-1,TRBD2
CSVKPQQGAAFF,TGCAGCGTTAAACCTCAGCAGGGTGCAGCTTTCTTT,TRBV29-1,once,TRBJ1-1,.
CASSGNRFGGPQETQYF,TGTGCCAGCAGTGGGAATCGGTTCGGGGGCCCACAAGAGACCCAGTACTTC,TRBV6-1,many,TRBJ2-5,.
CASSLFAGRETQYF,TGTGCCAGCAGCTTATTTGCAGGGAGAGAGACCCAATACTTC,TRBV11-3,.,TRBJ2-5,.
CASSPGGTGDEKLFF,TGTGCCAGCAGCCCCGGTGGGACAGGTGATGAAAAACTGTTTTTT,TRBV7-9,.,TRBJ1-4,TRBD1
CSARDGQGSQPQHF,TGCAGTGCTAGGGATGGACAGGGCAGTCAGCCCCAACATTTT,TRBV20-1,.,TRBJ1-5,TRBD1
CASSQRSTGILGYTF,TGCGCCAGCAGCCAACGCTCGACAGGGATCCTTGGCTACACCTTC,TRBV4-1,many,TRBJ1-2,TRBD1
CSSGDSDRNTEAFF,TGTTCCAGCGGTGACTCTGACAGGAACACTGAAGCTTTCTTT,TRBV6-4,.,TRBJ1-1,.
CSAKGQTGKLFF,TGCAGTGCTAAAGGACAGACCGGGAAGCTATTTTTT,TRBV20-1,.,TRBJ2-2,.
CASTRDSGASGTNVLTF,TGTGCCAGCACCCGGGACAGCGGAGCGTCTGGGACCAACGTCCTGACTTTC,TRBV28,.,TRBJ2-6,TRBD1
CASSSRTSGRNIQYF,TGTGCCAGCAGCTCCCGAACTAGCGGGAGAAACATTCAGTATTTC,TRBV11-2,.,TRBJ2-4,TRBD2
CSARDPRLAGGHTDTQYF,TGCAGTGCTAGAGACCCCAGACTAGCGGGGGGACACACAGATACGCAGTATTTT,TRBV20-1,.,TRBJ2-3,TRBD2
CVNSYDQNYGYTF,TGTGTCAACAGTTACGACCAGAACTATGGCTACACCTTC,TRBV6-5,.,TRBJ1-2,.
CACRQTGTGELFF,TGTGCCTGCCGCCAGACAGGCACCGGGGAGCTATTTTTT,TRBV28,.,TRBJ2-2,.
CISSQGTSGRLYEQFF,TGCATCAGCAGCCAAGGGACTAGCGGGAGGTTGTATGAGCAGTTCTTC,TRBV4-3,.,TRBJ2-1,TRBD2
CTARGQSIGNQPQHF,TGCACTGCTAGAGGACAATCTATCGGCAATCAGCCTCAGCATTTT,TRBV20-1,.,TRBJ1-5,.
CASNSLLLAGGPTGELFF,TGTGCCAGCAATTCCCTACTCTTAGCGGGGGGACCCACCGGGGAGCTGTTTTTT,TRBV6-5,.,TRBJ2-2,TRBD2
CTSRTGGTDTRYF,TGTACTAGCAGGACAGGGGGCACAGATACGCGGTATTTT,TRBV12-3/TRBV12-4,.,TRBJ2-3,TRBD1
CASCADRYEQYF,TGTGCCAGCTGCGCAGACCGCTACGAGCAGTACTTC,TRBV11-2,.,TRBJ2-7,.
CTSGGLISTDTRCF,TGTACCAGCGGCGGATTAATTAGCACAGATACGCGGTGTTTT,TRBV6-6,once,TRBJ2-3,.